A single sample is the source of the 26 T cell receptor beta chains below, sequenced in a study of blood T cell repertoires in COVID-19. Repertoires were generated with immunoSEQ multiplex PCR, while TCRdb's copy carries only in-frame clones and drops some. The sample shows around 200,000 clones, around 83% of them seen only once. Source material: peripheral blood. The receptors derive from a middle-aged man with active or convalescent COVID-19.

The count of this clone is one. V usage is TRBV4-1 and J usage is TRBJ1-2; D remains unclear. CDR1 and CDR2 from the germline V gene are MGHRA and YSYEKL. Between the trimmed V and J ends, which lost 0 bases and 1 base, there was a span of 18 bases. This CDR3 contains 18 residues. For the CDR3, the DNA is TGCGCCAGCAGCCAAGATCCCGGACGAGGGAGTCTTAACTATGGCTACACCTTC. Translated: CASSQDPGRGSLNYGYTF.

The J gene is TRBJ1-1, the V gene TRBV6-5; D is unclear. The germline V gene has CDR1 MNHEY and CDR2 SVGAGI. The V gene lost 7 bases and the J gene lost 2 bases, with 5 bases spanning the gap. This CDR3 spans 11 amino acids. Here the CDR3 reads CASTQNTEAFF. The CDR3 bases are TGTGCCAGCACCCAAAACACTGAAGCTTTCTTT.

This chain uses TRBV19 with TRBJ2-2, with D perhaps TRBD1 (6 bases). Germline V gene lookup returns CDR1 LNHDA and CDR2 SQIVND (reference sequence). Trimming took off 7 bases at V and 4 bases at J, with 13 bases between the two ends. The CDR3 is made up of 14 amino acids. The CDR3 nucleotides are TGTGCCAGTAAGGGGGTCATCGGCACCGGGGAGCTGTTTTTT. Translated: CASKGVIGTGELFF.

CDR3 in DNA: TGTGCCAGCAGCTTAGGGGCAGGTGGTAATCAGCCCCAGCATTTT. Encoded protein: CASSLGAGGNQPQHF. The chain couples TRBV7-6 to TRBJ1-5; no reliable D call. The CDR3 contains 15 residues. Trimming cost V 1 base and J 4 bases, with 11 bases left between them. Germline V gene data show CDR1 as SGHVS and CDR2 as FNYEAQ.

CDR3 coding DNA: TGCGCCAGCAGCCAAGATCAGGCCAAACTGTTTTTT. It is translated as CASSQDQAKLFF. V is TRBV4-1 and J is TRBJ1-4; unclear D gene. Germline CDR1 is MGHRA and CDR2 is YSYEKL. Trimming removed 0 bases at V and 11 bases at J, with 7 bases between. CDR3 length: 12 residues.

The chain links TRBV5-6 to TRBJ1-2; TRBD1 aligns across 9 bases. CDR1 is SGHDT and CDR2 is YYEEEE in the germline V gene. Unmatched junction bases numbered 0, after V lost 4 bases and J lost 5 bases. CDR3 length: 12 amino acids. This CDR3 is CASSGTGYGYTF. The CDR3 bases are TGTGCCAGCAGCGGGACAGGGTATGGCTACACCTTC. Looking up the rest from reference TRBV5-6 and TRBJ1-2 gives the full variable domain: DAGVTQSPTHLIKTRGQQVTLRCSPKSGHDTVSWYQQALGQGPQFIFQYYEEEERQRGNFPDRFSGHQFPNYSSELNVNALLLGDSALYLCASSGTGYGYTFGSGTRLTVV.

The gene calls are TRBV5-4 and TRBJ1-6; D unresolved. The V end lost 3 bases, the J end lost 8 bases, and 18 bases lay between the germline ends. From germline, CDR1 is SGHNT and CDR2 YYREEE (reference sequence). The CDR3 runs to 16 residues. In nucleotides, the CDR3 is TGTGCCAGCAGCTCTCGTGGCGGAGGCCTGCATTCACCCCTCCACTTT. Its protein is CASSSRGGGLHSPLHF.

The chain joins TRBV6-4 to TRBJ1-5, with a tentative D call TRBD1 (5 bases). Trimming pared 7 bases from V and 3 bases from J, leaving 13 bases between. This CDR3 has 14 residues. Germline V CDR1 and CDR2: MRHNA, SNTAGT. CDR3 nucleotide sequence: TGTGCCAGCATCGGGCGGGACCTCAATCAGCCCCAGCATTTT. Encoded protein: CASIGRDLNQPQHF.

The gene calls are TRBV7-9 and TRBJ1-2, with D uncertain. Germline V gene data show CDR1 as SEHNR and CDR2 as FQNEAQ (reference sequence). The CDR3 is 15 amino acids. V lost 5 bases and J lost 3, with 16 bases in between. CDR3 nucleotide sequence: TGTGCCAGCAGCCCCCCCTCCCTGACTGACTATGGCTACACCTTC. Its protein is CASSPPSLTDYGYTF.

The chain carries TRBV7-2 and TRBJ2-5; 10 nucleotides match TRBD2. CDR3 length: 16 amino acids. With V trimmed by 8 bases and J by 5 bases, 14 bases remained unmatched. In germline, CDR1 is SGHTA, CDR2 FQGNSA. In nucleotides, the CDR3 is TGTGCCAGCTCGAAGGGTAGCGGGGGGCGCGGGGAGACCCAGTACTTC. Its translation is CASSKGSGGRGETQYF.

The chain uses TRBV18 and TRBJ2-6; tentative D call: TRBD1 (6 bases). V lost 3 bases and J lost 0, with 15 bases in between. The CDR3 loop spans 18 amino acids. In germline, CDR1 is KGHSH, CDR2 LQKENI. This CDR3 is CASSPRRQAASGANVLTF. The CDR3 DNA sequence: TGTGCCAGCTCACCCCGACGACAGGCGGCCTCTGGGGCCAACGTCCTGACTTTC.

CDR3 sequence reads: CASSLRLAGGIYNEQFF. CDR3 in DNA: TGTGCCAGCAGTCTAAGACTAGCGGGAGGCATTTACAATGAGCAGTTCTTC. The chain recombines TRBV6-6 with TRBJ2-1; 13 nucleotides line up with TRBD2. The V and J ends lost 5 bases and 4 bases, in that order; junction bases with no gene match: 8. The germline CDR1 and CDR2 sequences are MNHNY and SVGAGI (reference sequence). The length of the CDR3 is 17 residues.

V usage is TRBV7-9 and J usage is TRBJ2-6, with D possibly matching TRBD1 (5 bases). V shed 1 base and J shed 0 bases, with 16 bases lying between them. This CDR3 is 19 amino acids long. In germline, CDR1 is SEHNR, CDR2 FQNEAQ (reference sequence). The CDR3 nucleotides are TGTGCCAGCAGCTTAGGGGTAGGGGCGTTACACTCTGGGGCCAACGTCCTGACTTTC. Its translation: CASSLGVGALHSGANVLTF. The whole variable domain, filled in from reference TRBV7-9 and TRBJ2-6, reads DTGVSQNPRHKITKRGQNVTFRCDPISEHNRLYWYRQTLGQGPEFLTYFQNEAQLEKSRLLSDRFSAERPKGSFSTLEIQRTEQGDSAMYLCASSLGVGALHSGANVLTFGAGSRLTVL.

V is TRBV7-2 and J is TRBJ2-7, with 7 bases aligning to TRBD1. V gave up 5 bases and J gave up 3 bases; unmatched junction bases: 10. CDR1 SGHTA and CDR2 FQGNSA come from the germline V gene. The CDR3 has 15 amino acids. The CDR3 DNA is TGTGCCAGCAGCCAGGACAGGCCTACCTACTACGAGCAGTACTTC. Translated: CASSQDRPTYYEQYF.

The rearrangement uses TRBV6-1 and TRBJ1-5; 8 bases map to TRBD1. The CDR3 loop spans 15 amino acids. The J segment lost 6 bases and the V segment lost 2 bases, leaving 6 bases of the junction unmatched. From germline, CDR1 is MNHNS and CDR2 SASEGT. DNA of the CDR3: TGTGCCAGCAGTGAACAGGGGGCGCTCGGTCAGCCCCAGCATTTT. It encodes CASSEQGALGQPQHF.

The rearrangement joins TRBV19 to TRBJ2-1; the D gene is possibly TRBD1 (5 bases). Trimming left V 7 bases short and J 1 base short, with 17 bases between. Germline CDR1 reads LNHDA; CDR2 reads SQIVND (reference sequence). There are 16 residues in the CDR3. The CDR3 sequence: CASTLGRTGSYNEQFF. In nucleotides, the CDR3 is TGTGCCAGTACCCTGGGGCGGACGGGTTCCTACAATGAGCAGTTCTTC.

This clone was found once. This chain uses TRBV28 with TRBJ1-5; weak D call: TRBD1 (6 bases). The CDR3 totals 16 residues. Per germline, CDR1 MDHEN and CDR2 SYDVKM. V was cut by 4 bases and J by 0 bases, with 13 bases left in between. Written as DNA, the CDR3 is TGTGCCAGCAGTTCCTCAGGGGACTATAGCAATCAGCCCCAGCATTTT. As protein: CASSSSGDYSNQPQHF.

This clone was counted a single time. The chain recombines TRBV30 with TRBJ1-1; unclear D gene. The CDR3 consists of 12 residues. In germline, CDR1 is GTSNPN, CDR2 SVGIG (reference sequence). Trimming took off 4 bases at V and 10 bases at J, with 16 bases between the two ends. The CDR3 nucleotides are TGTGCCTGGAAAGCACGTGGACTTGCAGCTTTCTTT. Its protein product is CAWKARGLAAFF.

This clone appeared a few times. CDR3 in amino acids: CASSPGTALNTEAFF. The DNA for the CDR3 is TGTGCCAGCAGCCCAGGGACAGCCCTGAACACTGAAGCTTTCTTT. The J gene is TRBJ1-1, the V gene TRBV11-1; the match to TRBD1 covers 7 bases. Germline lookup yields CDR1 SGHAT and CDR2 FQDESV (reference sequence). After removal of 5 bases from V and 0 bases from J, the junction contained 6 bases not matched to a gene. The CDR3 has 15 residues.

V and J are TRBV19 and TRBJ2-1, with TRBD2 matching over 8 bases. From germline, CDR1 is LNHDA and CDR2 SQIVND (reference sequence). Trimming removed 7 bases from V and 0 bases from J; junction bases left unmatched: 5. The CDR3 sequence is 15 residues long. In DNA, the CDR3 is TGTGCCAGTACCGTAGCGGGAAGCTCCTACAATGAGCAGTTCTTC. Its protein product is CASTVAGSSYNEQFF.

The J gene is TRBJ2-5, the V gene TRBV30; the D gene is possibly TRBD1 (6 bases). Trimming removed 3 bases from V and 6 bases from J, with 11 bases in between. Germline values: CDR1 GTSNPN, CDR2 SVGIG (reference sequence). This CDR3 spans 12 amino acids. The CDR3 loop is CAWRTGGKTQYF. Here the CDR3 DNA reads TGTGCCTGGAGAACTGGGGGCAAGACCCAGTACTTC.

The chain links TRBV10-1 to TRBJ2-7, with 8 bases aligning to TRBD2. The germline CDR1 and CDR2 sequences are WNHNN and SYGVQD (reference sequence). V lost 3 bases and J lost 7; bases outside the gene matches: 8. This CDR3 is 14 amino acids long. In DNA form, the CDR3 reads TGCGCCAGCAGTGACACTAGCGGCGGGGGAGAGCAGTACTTC. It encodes CASSDTSGGGEQYF.

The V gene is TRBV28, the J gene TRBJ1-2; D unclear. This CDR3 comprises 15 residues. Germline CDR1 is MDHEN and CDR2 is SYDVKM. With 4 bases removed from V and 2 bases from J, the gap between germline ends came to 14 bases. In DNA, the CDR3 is TGTGCCAGCAGTTCCCCTTCAGGTACAAACTATGGCTACACCTTC. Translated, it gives CASSSPSGTNYGYTF.

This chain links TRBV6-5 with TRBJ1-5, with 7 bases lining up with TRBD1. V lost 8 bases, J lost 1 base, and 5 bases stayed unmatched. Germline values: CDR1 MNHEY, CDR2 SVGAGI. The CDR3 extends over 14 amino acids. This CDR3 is CASGRDRSNQPQHF. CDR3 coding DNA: TGTGCCAGCGGCCGGGACAGAAGCAATCAGCCCCAGCATTTT.

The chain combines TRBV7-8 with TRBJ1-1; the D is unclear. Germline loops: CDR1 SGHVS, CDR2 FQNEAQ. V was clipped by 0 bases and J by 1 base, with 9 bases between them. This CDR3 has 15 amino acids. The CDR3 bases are TGTGCCAGCAGCTTAGCGTCCGGAGCGAACACTGAAGCTTTCTTT. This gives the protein CASSLASGANTEAFF.

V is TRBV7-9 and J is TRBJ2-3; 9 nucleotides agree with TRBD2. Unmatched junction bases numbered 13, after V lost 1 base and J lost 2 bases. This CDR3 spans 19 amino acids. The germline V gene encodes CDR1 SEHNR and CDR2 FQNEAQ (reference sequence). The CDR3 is CASSLVQTFGLAFTDTQYF. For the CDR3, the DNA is TGTGCCAGCAGCTTAGTACAGACGTTTGGACTAGCGTTCACAGATACGCAGTATTTT.